Described below is a single T cell receptor beta chain sequence and its context. Its antigen is as yet unknown. The data originate from a study of human T cells and chemical hapten exposure. Individual cDNA molecules received unique molecular identifiers in the library. In the study's own analysis: Sequenced samples showed a median of approximately 100,000 TCRs each, with counts running from around 20,000 to 690,000. One entry per CDR3 protein, called by TCRdb with MiXCR from the RACE reads. What appears here as the V and J calls and clone size reflects TCRdb's work, not the paper's. The table includes 180,000 or so distinct CDR3 sequences, roughly 15% detected once. Broader study findings: The study found that DPC sensitization did not change TCRs above 1 in 1000 frequency.

CDR3 length equals 15 residues. With V trimmed by 5 bases and J by 9 bases, 4 bases remained unmatched. Regarding time point: patch test 1, 2 weeks after DPC sensitization. Treatment reported: therapeutic diphenylcyclopropenone sensitization with weekly scalp DPC. Whole blood, unfractionated, served as the material for total RNA extraction. The sequencing used whole blood, collected in connection with sensitization to the hapten diphenylcyclopropenone (DPC). The chain combines TRBV12-3 or TRBV12-4 with TRBJ2-1; 16 nucleotides line up with TRBD2. The TCR originated in a woman aged 25 to 39 with alopecia areata. Some clones in this sample may be carry-over from other donors' samples. CDR3 residues: CASSTGTSGGVEQFF. DNA for the CDR3: TGTGCCAGCAGTACCGGGACTAGCGGGGGGGTTGAGCAGTTCTTC.